The sequence of this T cell receptor beta chain was determined in a study of T cell responses to AZD1222 COVID-19 vaccine. Study findings and constraints: With dominance at 160-218 and 743-854, vaccine-associated CD4 TCRs spanned spike. Variant regions that are unmutated are reportedly the target of nearly half of spike-specific TCRs. Clonal diversity may have been underestimated in mostly white British donors. Sampling captured repertoires only after the peak T cell response.

Method: immunoSEQ multiplex PCR; TCRdb's copy keeps in-frame clones and lacks some. The sample lists about 190,000 clones, roughly nine tenths seen once, with approximately 4% in the top ten. Regarding this clone: Its matching antigen is unknown.

The TCR originated in an adult who received the MenACWY meningococcal vaccine as a control. Sequences were derived from peripheral blood, sampled 28 days after the second dose of the MenACWY control vaccine.

CDR3 amino acids: CATSYRSGHSPLHF. The CDR3 DNA reads TGTGCCACGAGCTATAGGTCGGGACATTCACCCCTCCACTTT. The chain has TRBV15 and TRBJ1-6; D might be TRBD1 (5 bases). Trimming cost V 9 bases and J 8 bases, with 17 bases left between them. The CDR3 totals 14 residues. CDR1 and CDR2 (germline): LNHNV, YYDKDF (reference sequence).